This T cell receptor (beta chain) was identified during a study of tissue T cells after allogeneic stem cell transplantation. Deletions cut 4 bases from V and 0 bases from J, with 6 bases between. This CDR3 has 13 residues. Germline V gene sequence: CDR1 MSHET, CDR2 SYDVDS. Overall study results and limits: Few T cell clones were shared across patients, but motif clusters showed tissue-specific shared signatures.

Produced via immunoSEQ multiplex PCR; TCRdb's table is partial and in-frame only. Of 5,500 to 7,500 clones listed, 45% to 50% are singletons. Indicated time point: mouse harvest day 7 after allogeneic transplant. Each mouse received 10^7 T-cell-depleted marrow cells plus 10^6 splenic CD5+ T cells by tail vein. Relative to its sample, this clone is large. What it binds is not known. These gene names are mouse names. Read coverage stops 1 residue before the CDR3 terminus; the germline J gene supplies the remainder. This receptor was taken from a female BALB/c mouse given C57BL/6 T cells with graft-versus-host disease after an allogeneic hematopoietic cell transplant. The gene calls are TRBV29 and TRBJ1-1; weak D call: TRBD1 (5 bases). What was sequenced was lymph node tissue. The part of the CDR3 DNA that was read is TGTGCTAGCAGTTCGGGACAGAACACAGAAGTCTTC. Encoded protein: CASSSGQNTEVF. The entire CDR3 protein reads CASSSGQNTEVFF.